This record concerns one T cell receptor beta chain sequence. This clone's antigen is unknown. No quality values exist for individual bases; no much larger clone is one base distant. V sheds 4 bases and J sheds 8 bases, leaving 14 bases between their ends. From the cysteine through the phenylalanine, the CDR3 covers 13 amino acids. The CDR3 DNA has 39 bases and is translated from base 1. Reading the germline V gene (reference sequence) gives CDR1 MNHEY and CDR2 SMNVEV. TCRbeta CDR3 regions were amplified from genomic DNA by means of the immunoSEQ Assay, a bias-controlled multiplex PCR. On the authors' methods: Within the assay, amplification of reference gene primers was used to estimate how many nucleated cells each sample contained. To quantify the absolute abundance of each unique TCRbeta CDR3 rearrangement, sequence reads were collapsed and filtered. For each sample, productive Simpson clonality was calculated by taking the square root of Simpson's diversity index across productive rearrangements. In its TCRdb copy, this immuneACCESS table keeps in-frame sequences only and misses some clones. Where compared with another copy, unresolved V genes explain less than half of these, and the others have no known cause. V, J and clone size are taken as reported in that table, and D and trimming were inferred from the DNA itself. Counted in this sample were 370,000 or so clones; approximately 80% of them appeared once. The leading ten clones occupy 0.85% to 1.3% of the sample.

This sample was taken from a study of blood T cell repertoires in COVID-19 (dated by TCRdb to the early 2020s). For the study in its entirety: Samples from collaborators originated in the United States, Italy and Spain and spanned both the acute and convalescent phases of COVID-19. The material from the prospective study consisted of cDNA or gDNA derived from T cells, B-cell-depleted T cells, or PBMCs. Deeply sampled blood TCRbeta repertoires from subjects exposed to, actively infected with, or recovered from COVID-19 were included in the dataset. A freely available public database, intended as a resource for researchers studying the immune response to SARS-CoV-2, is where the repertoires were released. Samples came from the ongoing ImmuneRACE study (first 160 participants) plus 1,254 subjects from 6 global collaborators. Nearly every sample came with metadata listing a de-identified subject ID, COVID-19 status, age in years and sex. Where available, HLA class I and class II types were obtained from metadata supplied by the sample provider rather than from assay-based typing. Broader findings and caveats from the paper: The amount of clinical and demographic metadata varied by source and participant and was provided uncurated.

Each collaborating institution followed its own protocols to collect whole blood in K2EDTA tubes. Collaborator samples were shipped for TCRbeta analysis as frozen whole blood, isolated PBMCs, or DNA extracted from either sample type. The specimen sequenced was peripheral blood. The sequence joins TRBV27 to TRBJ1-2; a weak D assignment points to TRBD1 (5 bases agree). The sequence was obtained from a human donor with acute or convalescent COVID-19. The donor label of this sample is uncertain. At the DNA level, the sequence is TGTGCCAGCAGTTCGAACCAGGGTCTCGGCTACACCTTC. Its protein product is CASSSNQGLGYTF.